This T cell receptor (beta chain) is from a study of T-cell memory formation after mild COVID-19 (dated by TCRdb to the early 2020s). In the study overall: Most TCR sequence clusters were specific to one of the two donors. In a couple of donors, T-cell clones that expanded and contracted after mild COVID-19 were followed by sequencing TCRalpha and TCRbeta repertoires longitudinally. Two young, previously healthy adult volunteers, one female and one male, were included in the cohort.

Points on this clonotype: Its antigen specificity is not known. No quality values exist for individual bases; no much larger clone is one base distant.

The sequencer listed for this sample is Illumina NovaSeq 6000. Using 5'RACE with constant-segment primers, TCRalpha and TCRbeta cDNA libraries were constructed, with sample barcodes and unique molecular identifiers added in the process. RNA was extracted from every sample with Trizol reagent. Libraries were amplified in two PCR steps, with a second sample barcode and Illumina TruSeq adapters added in the second step. Sequencing of libraries was performed on an Illumina NovaSeq with 2 x 150 bp paired-end reads. In the source study's methods: Demultiplexing of reads and collapsing into UMI-guided consensus sequences were performed with migec v1.2.7. Using mixcr v2.1.11, UMI consensuses were aligned to TRA and TRB V and J templates and then assembled into clonotypes. A clonotype was counted as expanded or contracted only when both edgeR and NoisET called the clonotype significant, with the noise models trained on biological replicates. For edgeR calls, a false discovery rate-adjusted p below 0.01 and a log2 fold-change threshold of 1 were applied. As an exploratory analysis of dynamics, PCA with hierarchical clustering was applied to max-normalized trajectories of the 1000 most abundant clonotypes. The CD4 or CD8 phenotype of responding clones was assigned using the separately sequenced CD4+ and CD8+ repertoires. TCRdb ran its own pipeline on the public reads, namely fastp trimming at Q25 and MiXCR clone calling, and kept in-frame beta chains. Records with the same CDR3 protein are collapsed into one entry carrying the most frequent genes and DNA. These V and J calls rely on TCRdb rather than the paper's analysis. The sample has about 560,000 distinct CDR3 sequences on record, 15% to 20% of them singletons. The top ten clonotypes cover roughly 7.7% of the sample.

The full study reports these points: The second-wave clones that peaked on day 37 were not confirmed to be SARS-CoV-2 specific. From day 15 to 85, contracting clones showed balanced CD4/CD8 phenotypes, whereas a second wave of clones that expanded from day 15 to 37 leaned towards CD4+. Only a couple of mild cases were covered by the study, and larger cohorts that include severe cases with pre-infection samples were considered necessary. Contracting CD4+ clones turned up mainly in the CM and EM memory subsets, whereas EMRA was where CD8+ clones were enriched. Some responding clones were detected in pre-infection memory, which suggested that pre-existing cross-reactive memory T cells had joined the SARS-CoV-2 response.

The germline V gene specifies SGHDT as CDR1 and YYEEEE as CDR2. From the cysteine up to the phenylalanine, the CDR3 has a length of 15 residues. Only the CDR3 region is kept as DNA, spanning 45 bases read in frame from base 1. Relative to germline, V is 0 bases shorter and J is 5 bases shorter, with 15 bases between their ends. Ficoll-Paque density gradient centrifugation was used to isolate PBMCs. The sequenced sample was PBMCs or a T cell subset sorted from them (not recorded which). This TCR derives from an adult woman who had mild COVID-19 (a few samples of this study predate the infection). The sample titles of this study are shuffled in the database, so cell type and time point are left out; the donor was told from shared clones. The V and J segments used are TRBV5-6 and TRBJ2-7; the D gene is possibly TRBD1 or TRBD2, each agreeing over 5 bases. The bases are TGTGCCAGCAGCTTGGGGGGACGGTCAGTGGACGAGCAGTACTTC. It is translated as CASSLGGRSVDEQYF.